The 3 T cell receptor beta chains below all came from one sample that was sequenced in a study of blood T cells in healthy people across ages. Primed by a sample-barcoded 5' primer and a J-beta primer mix, a second PCR proceeded for 7 to 11 cycles. TCRdb independently ran MiXCR on the 5' RACE reads; one entry per CDR3 protein. The sample gives over 600,000 distinct CDR3 sequences, roughly three fifths of which show up once; about a quarter is in the top ten. The specimen was blood. These receptors originate from a man aged 40-49 years in good health.

The chain recombines TRBV5-1 with TRBJ2-3; D is undetermined. Germline V CDR1 and CDR2: SGHRS, YFSETQ. Trimming removed 4 bases at V and 6 bases at J, with 24 bases between. This CDR3 contains 17 residues. CDR3: CASSRRTSQPNTDTQYF. Here the CDR3 DNA reads TGCGCCAGCAGCCGGCGGACCTCTCAACCCAACACCGATACGCAGTATTTT.

The chain is built from TRBV6-5 and TRBJ1-6; D gene unclear. Germline CDR1 is MNHEY and CDR2 is SVGAGI. The CDR3 length is 12 residues. V lost 2 bases to trimming and J lost 6 bases, with 2 bases between them. The DNA of the CDR3 is TGTGCCAGCAGTTACCTTAATTCACCCCTCCACTTT. Translation gives CASSYLNSPLHF.

This clonotype has a handful of counts. The rearrangement joins TRBV20-1 to TRBJ2-1; 9 bases agree with TRBD1. CDR1 is DFQATT, CDR2 SNEGSKA, per germline (reference sequence). With 5 bases clipped from V and 7 bases from J, the junction kept 15 bases outside the gene matches. The CDR3 is made up of 16 amino acids. The CDR3 reads CSASALQGASRNEQFF. CDR3 DNA sequence: TGCAGTGCTTCTGCCTTACAGGGGGCCTCCCGGAATGAGCAGTTCTTC.